This T cell receptor (beta chain) came from a study of blood T cell repertoires in COVID-19. Method: immunoSEQ multiplex PCR; TCRdb's copy keeps in-frame clones and lacks some. The table records 40,000 or so clones, roughly nine tenths of them present only once. The Seattle site enrolled patients during active infection and followed them longitudinally. Germline loops: CDR1 SGDLS, CDR2 YYNGEE. Trimming took 4 bases from V and 4 from J; bases not matched to a gene: 4. The CDR3 totals 13 residues. The receptor was isolated from a man in his sixties with COVID-19, enrolled during active disease. Source material: peripheral blood. The chain combines TRBV9 with TRBJ1-2; 7 bases match TRBD1. The CDR3: CASSSRDSYGYTF. CDR3 bases: TGTGCCAGCAGCTCCAGGGACAGCTATGGCTACACCTTC.